This T cell receptor beta chain was sequenced for a study of blood T cells in healthy people across ages. Overall study: Every two T cells gave about one barcoded beta molecule via template switching.

The length of the CDR3 is 13 residues. Trimming removed 2 bases from V and 0 bases from J, with 4 bases in between. Germline assignment: CDR1 SGHAT and CDR2 FQNNGV. The authors ran a second PCR of about 7 to 11 cycles using a sample-barcoded 5' primer and a J-beta primer mix. TCRdb re-derived calls from the 5' RACE reads in MiXCR, one entry per CDR3 protein. The sample has about 500,000 distinct CDR3 sequences, nearly 25% seen once; the top ten hold under 9%. General study findings and limits: Long-lived donors exceeded aged donors in naive CD4+ cells and diversity.

Each donor's blood draw was 8.5 to 10 milliliters of peripheral blood. This clonotype was picked up a small number of times. The antigen is not known. This may be a read error: a much more frequent sequence differs by one nucleotide. These data were also filed under a second study, of T cells of mothers and their children. That study adds: No persistent microchimeric T cell clones were detected at around 97 clones per million clonotypes sensitivity.

The clonotype originates from a boy aged 10-17 years in good health. The chain uses TRBV11-2 and TRBJ1-1; D is unclear. Sequenced: blood. CDR3 residues: CASSLWVNTEAFF. The CDR3 DNA follows: TGTGCCAGCAGCTTATGGGTGAACACTGAAGCTTTCTTT.